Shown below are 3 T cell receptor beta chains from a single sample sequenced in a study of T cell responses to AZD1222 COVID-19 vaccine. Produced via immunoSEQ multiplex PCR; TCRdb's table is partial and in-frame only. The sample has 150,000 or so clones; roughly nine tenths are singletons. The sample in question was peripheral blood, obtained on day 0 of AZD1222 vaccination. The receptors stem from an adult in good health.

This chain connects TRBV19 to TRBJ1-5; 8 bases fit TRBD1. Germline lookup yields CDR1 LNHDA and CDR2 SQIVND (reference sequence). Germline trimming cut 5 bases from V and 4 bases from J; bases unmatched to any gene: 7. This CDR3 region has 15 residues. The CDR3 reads CASSPHGTGNQPQHF. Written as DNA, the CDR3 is TGTGCCAGTAGTCCCCACGGGACAGGAAATCAGCCCCAGCATTTT.

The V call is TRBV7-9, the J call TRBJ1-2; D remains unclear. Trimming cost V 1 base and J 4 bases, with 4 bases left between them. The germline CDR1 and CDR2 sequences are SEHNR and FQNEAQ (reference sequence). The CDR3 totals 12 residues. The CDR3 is CASSLGAYGYTF. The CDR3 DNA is TGTGCCAGCAGCTTAGGGGCCTATGGCTACACCTTC.

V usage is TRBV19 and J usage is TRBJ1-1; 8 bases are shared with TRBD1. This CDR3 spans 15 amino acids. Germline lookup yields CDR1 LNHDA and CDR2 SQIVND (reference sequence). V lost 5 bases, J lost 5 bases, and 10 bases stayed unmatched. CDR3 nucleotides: TGTGCCAGTAGTCCTCGACAGGGGAGGATGACTGAAGCTTTCTTT. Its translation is CASSPRQGRMTEAFF.